The T cell receptor (beta chain) described here comes from a study of identical twins' blood T cells. Study-level points and caveats: Twin similarity might stem from environmental factors, not only genetics. Twins shared more top CDR3 clonotypes than unrelated donors did. Shared CDR3 clonotype counts between two donors mainly tracked the product of their cloneset sizes, twins included.

Each TCR cDNA library carried sample-specific barcodes on both ends. TCRdb redid the calling of the 5' RACE reads with MiXCR, one entry per CDR3 protein. The sample lists roughly 340,000 distinct CDR3 sequences; about 28% were seen once. Trimming pared 9 bases from V and 5 bases from J, leaving 6 bases between. The CDR3 has 9 residues. Germline V CDR1 and CDR2: SGHRS, YFSETQ. On this clonotype itself: Its antigen remains unknown.

The sequencing input was PBMCs. This receptor was obtained from a woman aged 18 to 49 in good health. The V gene is TRBV5-1, the J gene TRBJ2-7, with no clear D. Here the CDR3 reads CANNHEQYF. The DNA for the CDR3 is TGCGCCAACAATCACGAGCAGTACTTC.